The present T cell receptor beta chain was sequenced within a study of blood T cell repertoires in COVID-19. Sequencing was performed with immunoSEQ multiplex PCR; in TCRdb, only in-frame clones are kept and a portion is missing. The data hold fewer than 200,000 clones, with 75% to 90% observed a single time. Enrollment of patients from Seattle took place during active infection, with longitudinal follow-up. Sequences were obtained from peripheral blood. The TCR was taken from a woman in her sixties or seventies with COVID-19, enrolled during active disease.

The CDR3 region is CASSPDRGQGYTF. As DNA, the CDR3 is TGTGCCAGCAGTCCCGACAGGGGGCAGGGCTACACCTTC. The chain recombines TRBV28 with TRBJ1-2; TRBD1 matches at 10 bases. This CDR3 is built from 13 residues. The germline CDR1 and CDR2 sequences are MDHEN and SYDVKM. V lost 5 bases, J lost 8 bases, and 5 bases stayed unmatched.